This is a list of T cell receptor beta chains from one sample in a study of blood T cells in healthy people across ages. TCRdb called the 5' RACE reads again in MiXCR, with one record for every CDR3 protein. The table lists roughly 1,500,000 distinct CDR3 sequences, around 42% of them singletons. The sample comprised blood. The receptor source for this set is a woman between 18 and 29 years old in good health. Both conserved end residues are part of each CDR3. Each record gives: CDR3 protein, J gene, V gene, clone size. Size tells how often a clone was seen (once, few, many) or the class of an expanded clone, and some rows leave it out.

CANSHYPTAKETQYF | TRBJ2-5 | TRBV6-5 | -
CASSNHLRFGTYEQYF | TRBJ2-7 | TRBV11-2 | -
CASSLGPSGISYNEQFF | TRBJ2-1 | TRBV7-8 | -
CSVRGSSYNEQFF | TRBJ2-1 | TRBV29-1 | few
CASSDGTRGHEQFF | TRBJ2-1 | TRBV6-1 | -
CSARTGTGESETQYF | TRBJ2-5 | TRBV20-1 | -
CASSVRGTNREQYF | TRBJ2-7 | TRBV9 | few
CASSDSFPGLATVVGYEQYF | TRBJ2-7 | TRBV2 | -
CASSEALASYNEQFF | TRBJ2-1 | TRBV2 | few
CASSLLTSPPAGELFF | TRBJ2-2 | TRBV5-1 | few
CASSAGESYGIYEQYF | TRBJ2-7 | TRBV9 | few
CASSWAGTGTDTQYF | TRBJ2-3 | TRBV5-1 | -
CATRRGGQVSIRSYEQYF | TRBJ2-7 | TRBV15 | -
CATSRTDTGTAKNIQYF | TRBJ2-4 | TRBV15 | -
CSARRTGRVDFRNEQFF | TRBJ2-1 | TRBV20-1 | -
CASGPPPGYNEQFF | TRBJ2-1 | TRBV7-2 | -
CATSRDMLSGKIYEQYF | TRBJ2-7 | TRBV15 | -
CASSPNLWDAALRAFSYEQYF | TRBJ2-7 | TRBV5-5 | -
CASSPAASGRGETQYF | TRBJ2-5 | TRBV7-9 | -
CASSYSRGSRNEQYF | TRBJ2-5 | TRBV6-5 | -
CSVEDRARGNNEQFF | TRBJ2-1 | TRBV29-1 | -
CASNLGTVNQPQHF | TRBJ1-5 | TRBV6-1 | few
CASRRTSGVHEQYF | - | TRBV6-5 | -
CASSYSFGQGLPQYF | TRBJ2-7 | TRBV6-5 | many
CASSQGRWAEAFF | TRBJ1-1 | TRBV4-1 | -
CASSSGTHTDTQYF | TRBJ2-3 | TRBV7-2 | few
CSARGMAYSNQPQHF | TRBJ1-5 | TRBV20-1 | -
CASSQVGAQGYTF | TRBJ1-2 | TRBV14 | -
CASSQPGTSSTDTQYF | TRBJ2-3 | TRBV3-1 | -
CASSFGGSHTEAFF | TRBJ1-1 | TRBV12-3/TRBV12-4 | -
CASKAGPSYEQYF | TRBJ2-7 | TRBV6-6 | many
CASSELPWTGISNTGELFF | TRBJ2-2 | TRBV10-1 | -
CASSQGDGRGPQHF | TRBJ1-5 | TRBV4-1 | -
CASSPPGTLQNEQFF | TRBJ2-1 | TRBV27 | -
CAVGTGVLTYGYTF | TRBJ1-2 | TRBV10-3 | -
CASRPTLGQTYGYTF | TRBJ1-2 | TRBV27 | few
CSAMDSLKNIQYF | TRBJ2-4 | TRBV20-1 | few